This T cell receptor (beta chain) was sequenced during a study of sequential checkpoint blockade in melanoma. Study-wide background: Randomization was 1:1 between first-line nivolumab→ipilimumab and ipilimumab→nivolumab. Both treatment sequences were followed by maintenance nivolumab.

Treatment described: randomized to nivolumab then ipilimumab (arm A) or the reverse (arm B). Patients had received no earlier DNA-damaging chemotherapy. From thawed PBMCs, live CD3+CD8+ cells negative for CD19 and CD56 were sorted. The assay was immunoSEQ multiplex PCR, and TCRdb's table has in-frame clones only and misses some. In the table there are fewer than 30,000 clones, approximately 80% of which are singletons. V was cut by 1 base and J by 0 bases, with 6 bases left in between. The CDR3 consists of 15 residues. Germline CDR1 MGHDK, CDR2 SYGVNS. V and J are TRBV25-1 and TRBJ1-4; D gene unclear. Sequenced material: CD8+ T cells sorted from blood (inferred from file names), taken from a patient given nivolumab and ipilimumab in sequence. The sequence derives from a human donor with melanoma. The CDR3 nucleotides read TGTGCCAGCAGTGAATCGGGAGCAACTAATGAAAAACTGTTTTTT. Protein: CASSESGATNEKLFF.